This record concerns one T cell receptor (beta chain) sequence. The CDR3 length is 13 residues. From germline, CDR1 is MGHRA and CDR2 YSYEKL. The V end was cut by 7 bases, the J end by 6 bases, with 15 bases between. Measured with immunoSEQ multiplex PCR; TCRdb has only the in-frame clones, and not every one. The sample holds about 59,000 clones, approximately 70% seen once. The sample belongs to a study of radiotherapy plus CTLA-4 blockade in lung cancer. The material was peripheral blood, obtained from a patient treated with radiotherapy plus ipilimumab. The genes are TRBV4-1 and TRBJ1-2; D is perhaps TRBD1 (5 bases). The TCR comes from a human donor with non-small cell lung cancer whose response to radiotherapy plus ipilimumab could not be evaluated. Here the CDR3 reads CASNPDSQNGYTF. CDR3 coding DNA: TGCGCCAGCAACCCCGACAGTCAGAATGGCTACACCTTC.